The source of this T cell receptor beta chain is a study of Graves' ophthalmopathy and Graves' hyperthyroidism. Amplification of TCR beta CDR3 regions used RNA transcripts. The workflow started with a first-round RT-PCR run with HTBI primers and then moved on to a second-round multiplex PCR. Using its own MiXCR run on the multiplex PCR reads, TCRdb lists one record per CDR3 protein. Of 500,000 to 700,000 distinct CDR3 sequences in the sample, roughly 40% were seen once. CDR1 is DFQATT and CDR2 is SNEGSKA in the germline V gene (reference sequence). The CDR3 runs 13 residues. Trimming took 4 bases from V and 5 from J, leaving 14 bases between them. This clonotype was recorded many times. The antigen remains unidentified. Study-wide findings and caveats: At 60% to 71% sensitivity and approximately 72% specificity, the model predicted progression of the ophthalmopathy. Blood also harbored most expanded thyroid clonotypes above 0.001 frequency.

Sequencing was carried out using peripheral blood or thyroid tissue (not recorded which). This chain connects TRBV20-1 to TRBJ1-2, with D maybe TRBD1 (5 bases). The source of this sequence is an adult man with Graves' hyperthyroidism. CDR3 protein: CSAIPGTSYGYTF. In nucleotides, the CDR3 is TGCAGTGCTATCCCCGGGACCTCATATGGCTACACCTTC.